This is a list of T cell receptor beta chains from one sample in a study of control samples from healthy donors and cancer patients. Method: immunoSEQ multiplex PCR; TCRdb's copy keeps in-frame clones and lacks some. The sample records fewer than 100,000 clones, about four fifths being singletons. Sequencing used blood. These receptors all stem from an older woman in good health. CDR3s include the opening cysteine and the closing phenylalanine or tryptophan. The D gene is left open where the match is weak. Not every row has a clone size; where given, it reads once, few, many or a size class.

>TRBJ1-6|NA|TRBV6-1|NA
TGTGCCAGCAGCGAAGGGGGCTCCTATAATTCACCCCTCCACTTT
CASSEGGSYNSPLHF
>TRBJ2-7|NA|TRBV10-1|NA
TGCGCCAGCAGTTTAGGAAATCCCGCCTCCGAGCAGTACTTC
CASSLGNPASEQYF
>TRBJ2-2|NA|TRBV13|once
TGTGCCAGCAGCGTGTGGGCCGCGTCAGGGAAGAACACCGGGGAGCTGTTTTTT
CASSVWAASGKNTGELFF
>TRBJ1-3|NA|TRBV7-7|NA
TGTGCCAGCAGCCGGGACCCCGGGGACACCATATATTTT
CASSRDPGDTIYF
>TRBJ1-3|NA|TRBV6-2/TRBV6-3|many
TGTGCCAGCAGTGTTCCCGGAAACACCATATATTTT
CASSVPGNTIYF
>TRBJ1-5|NA|TRBV28|NA
TGTGCCAGCAGGGGGGGGGCAGGGCGCAATCAGCCCCAGCATTTT
CASRGGAGRNQPQHF
>TRBJ1-2|NA|TRBV6-4|few
TGTGCCAGCAGTGAGGACGGCTATGGCTACACCTTC
CASSEDGYGYTF
>TRBJ2-1|NA|TRBV18|NA
TGTGCCAGCTCACCCGCGTCGAGCTCCTACAATGAGCAGTTCTTC
CASSPASSSYNEQFF
>TRBJ2-3|TRBD2|TRBV7-9|NA
TGTGCCAGCAGTGAAGCGGGGTCTAGCACAGATACGCAGTATTTT
CASSEAGSSTDTQYF
>TRBJ1-2|TRBD1|TRBV7-2|NA
TGTGCCAGCAGCTTATATTTGCGGGGGACAGGGGGCGGTAACTATGGCTACACCTTC
CASSLYLRGTGGGNYGYTF
>TRBJ2-7|TRBD2|TRBV7-9|NA
TGTGCCAGCAGCCCAGGGACTACCCGATACGAGCAGTACTTC
CASSPGTTRYEQYF
>TRBJ1-1|TRBD1|TRBV12-3/TRBV12-4|NA
TGTGCCAGCAGTCAATACAGGGGAGAAGCTTTCTTT
CASSQYRGEAFF
>TRBJ2-1|NA|TRBV4-1|medium-sized
TGCGCCAGCAGCCAAGTTCCCGAGGCGGGCTTTGAGCAGTTCTTC
CASSQVPEAGFEQFF
>TRBJ2-7|NA|TRBV4-3|NA
TGCGCCAGCAGCCTAGACGATCGTAGGTCCTCCTACGAGCAGTACTTC
CASSLDDRRSSYEQYF
>TRBJ2-7|TRBD1|TRBV20-1|once
TGCAGTGCAAAGACAGGGTACGAGCAGTACTTC
CSAKTGYEQYF
>TRBJ2-5|NA|TRBV19|NA
TGTGCCAGTGCTTCTGGGAGGCGGGGGCCAGGAGAGACCCAGTACTTC
CASASGRRGPGETQYF
>TRBJ2-7|NA|TRBV7-9|NA
TGTGCCAGCAGCTTTACCTACGAGCAGTACTTC
CASSFTYEQYF
>TRBJ1-2|NA|TRBV29-1|NA
TGCAGCGTGCCAACAGGTGTCTATGGCTACACCTTC
CSVPTGVYGYTF